This entry features one T cell receptor beta chain sequence. This entry comes from a study of shared clonotypes between healthy human individuals. Trimming left V 3 bases short and J 4 bases short, with 16 bases between. The length of the CDR3 is 16 residues. In germline, CDR1 is SGHVS, CDR2 FQNEAQ. Using immunoSEQ multiplex PCR, the repertoire was profiled, and TCRdb retains in-frame clones only, with some absent. This sample carries roughly 2.6 million clones, around 94% of them seen once, and the ten largest clones take 0.13% to 0.15%. Sequenced material: naive CD4+ T cells sorted from blood. Noted subset: CD45RA+ positively selected. The chain is built from TRBV7-8 and TRBJ2-1; D might be TRBD1 (5 bases). The origin of this receptor is a man between 18 and 29 years old in good health. The CDR3, as DNA: TGTGCCAGCAGCTTCAAACAGGCGAGCGCTTACAATGAGCAGTTCTTC. This translates into CASSFKQASAYNEQFF.